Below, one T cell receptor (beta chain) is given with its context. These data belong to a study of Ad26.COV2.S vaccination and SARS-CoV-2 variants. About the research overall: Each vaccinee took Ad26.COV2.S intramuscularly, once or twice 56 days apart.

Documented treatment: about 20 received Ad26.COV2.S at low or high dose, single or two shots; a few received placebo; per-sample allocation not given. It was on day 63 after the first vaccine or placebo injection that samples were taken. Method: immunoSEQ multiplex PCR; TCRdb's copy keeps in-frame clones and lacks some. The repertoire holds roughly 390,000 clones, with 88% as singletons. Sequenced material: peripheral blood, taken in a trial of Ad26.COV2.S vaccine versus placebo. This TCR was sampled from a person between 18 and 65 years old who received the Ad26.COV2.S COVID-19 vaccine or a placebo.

The CDR3, as DNA: TGTGCCAGCACTACACAGGGGGCTCAGCCCCAGCATTTT. It specifies CASTTQGAQPQHF. This chain joins TRBV2 and TRBJ1-5; 9 positions agree with TRBD1. The V gene's germline CDR1 is SNHLY and CDR2 FYNNEI. The CDR3 extends over 13 amino acids. Germline trimming cut 7 bases from V and 6 bases from J; bases unmatched to any gene: 4. Combining the CDR3 with reference TRBV2 and TRBJ1-5 gives the whole variable domain EPEVTQTPSHQVTQMGQEVILRCVPISNHLYFYWYRQILGQKVEFLVSFYNNEISEKSEIFDDQFSVERPDGSNFTLKIRSTKLEDSAMYFCASTTQGAQPQHFGDGTRLSIL.